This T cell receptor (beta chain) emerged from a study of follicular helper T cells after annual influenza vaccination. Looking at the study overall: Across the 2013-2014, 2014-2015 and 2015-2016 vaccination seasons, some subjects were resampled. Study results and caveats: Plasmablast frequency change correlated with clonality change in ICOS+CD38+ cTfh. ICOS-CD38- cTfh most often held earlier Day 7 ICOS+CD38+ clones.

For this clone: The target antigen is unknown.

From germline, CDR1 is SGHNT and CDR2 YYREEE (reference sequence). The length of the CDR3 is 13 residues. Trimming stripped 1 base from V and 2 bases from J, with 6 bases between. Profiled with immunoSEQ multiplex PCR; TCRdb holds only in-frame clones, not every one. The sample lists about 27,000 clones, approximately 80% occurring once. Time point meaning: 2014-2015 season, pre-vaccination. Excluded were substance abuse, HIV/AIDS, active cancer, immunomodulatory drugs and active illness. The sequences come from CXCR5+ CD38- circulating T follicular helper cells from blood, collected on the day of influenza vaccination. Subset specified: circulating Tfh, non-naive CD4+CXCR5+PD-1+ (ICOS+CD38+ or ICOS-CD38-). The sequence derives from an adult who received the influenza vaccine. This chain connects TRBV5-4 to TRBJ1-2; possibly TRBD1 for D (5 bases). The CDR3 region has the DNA TGTGCCAGCAGCTTGCCAGGGAACTATGGCTACACCTTC. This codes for CASSLPGNYGYTF.